This is a list of T cell receptor beta chains from one sample in a study of CD8 T cells in ankylosing spondylitis. Via MiXCR, TCRdb re-called the 5' RACE reads, giving one row per CDR3 protein. This table holds approximately 220,000 distinct CDR3 sequences, around a quarter found once. The specimen was blood, either unsorted or a sorted T cell fraction (not recorded which). These receptors originate from a male donor with ankylosing spondylitis or in good health (not recorded which). Each CDR3 is given with its conserved first and last residue. D genes are given only for firm matches. Not every row has a clone size; where given, it reads once, few, many or a size class.

TRBV7-2	-	many	TRBJ2-7	CASSLVDYEQYF	TGTGCCAGCAGCTTAGTAGACTACGAGCAGTACTTC
TRBV4-3	-	-	TRBJ2-7	CASSRDGGEENYEQYF	TGCGCCAGCAGCCGGGACGGGGGAGAGGAGAACTACGAGCAGTACTTC
TRBV20-1	TRBD1	-	TRBJ1-5	CSARAVGTGTQPQHF	TGCAGTGCTAGAGCGGTAGGGACAGGGACTCAGCCCCAGCATTTT
TRBV20-1	TRBD2	many	TRBJ2-1	CSARPSGTSGMNEQFF	TGCAGTGCTAGACCATCCGGGACTAGCGGGATGAATGAGCAGTTCTTC
TRBV12-3/TRBV12-4	TRBD1	many	TRBJ2-5	CASSSLRGLWETQYF	TGTGCCAGCAGCTCTCTAAGGGGGCTTTGGGAGACCCAGTACTTC
TRBV11-1	-	many	TRBJ2-7	CASSLEVLGVEQYF	TGTGCCAGCAGCTTAGAGGTTCTCGGGGTCGAGCAGTACTTC
TRBV5-1	-	few	TRBJ2-1	CASSLAWDAAYNEQFF	TGCGCCAGCAGCTTGGCCTGGGACGCCGCCTACAATGAGCAGTTCTTC
TRBV20-1	TRBD2	-	TRBJ2-2	CSARGSGNAGELFF	TGCAGTGCTAGAGGTAGCGGGAACGCCGGGGAGCTGTTTTTT
TRBV6-5	-	many	TRBJ1-6	CASSLDRDRSSSYNSPLHF	TGTGCCAGCAGTTTGGACCGGGACCGGAGCAGCTCCTATAATTCACCCCTCCACTTT
TRBV10-3	TRBD2	many	TRBJ2-5	CAISTGTSGQETQYF	TGTGCCATCAGCACCGGGACTAGCGGCCAAGAGACCCAGTACTTC
TRBV6-5	TRBD1	-	TRBJ2-1	CASSRQGYEQFF	TGTGCCAGCAGTAGACAGGGATATGAGCAGTTCTTC
TRBV10-3	TRBD2	-	TRBJ2-1	CAASGTSQYNEQFF	TGTGCCGCCTCCGGGACTAGCCAATACAATGAGCAGTTCTTC
TRBV12-3/TRBV12-4	-	many	TRBJ1-1	CASSPAGGKNTEAFF	TGTGCCAGCAGTCCCGCTGGGGGGAAGAACACTGAAGCTTTCTTT
TRBV9	-	many	TRBJ2-3	CASSVVPRSGTDTQYF	TGTGCCAGCAGCGTAGTTCCAAGATCCGGCACAGATACGCAGTATTTT
TRBV15	-	-	TRBJ2-3	CATSSGVADTQYF	TGTGCCACCAGCAGCGGGGTGGCAGATACGCAGTATTTT
TRBV5-6	TRBD2	-	TRBJ2-1	CASSFRGGSNEQFF	TGTGCCAGCAGCTTTAGGGGAGGGTCCAATGAGCAGTTCTTC
TRBV5-4	TRBD2	-	TRBJ2-1	CASSGGPSGISYNEQFF	TGTGCCAGCAGCGGGGGTCCTAGCGGGATCTCCTACAATGAGCAGTTCTTC
TRBV6-1	TRBD2	few	TRBJ2-2	CASRKGLAGITGELFF	TGTGCCAGCAGGAAAGGGCTAGCGGGGATAACCGGGGAGCTGTTTTTT
TRBV20-1	TRBD2	few	TRBJ2-1	CSATTSGEYNEQFF	TGCAGTGCTACGACTAGCGGAGAATACAATGAGCAGTTCTTC
TRBV27	-	many	TRBJ2-7	CASSFQQPKNSYEQYF	TGTGCCAGCAGTTTCCAACAACCCAAGAATTCCTACGAGCAGTACTTC
TRBV15	-	many	TRBJ2-1	CATSRTDPPEQFF	TGTGCCACCAGCAGAACTGATCCACCTGAGCAGTTCTTC
TRBV12-3/TRBV12-4	-	-	TRBJ1-2	CASSPTAVGGYTF	TGTGCCAGCAGTCCGACCGCCGTCGGTGGCTACACCTTC
TRBV10-3	TRBD1	many	TRBJ1-1	CAISDLGTGPFGTEAFF	TGTGCCATCAGTGACCTCGGGACAGGGCCTTTCGGCACTGAAGCTTTCTTT
TRBV20-1	TRBD2	few	TRBJ2-1	CSVNSGTSYNEQFF	TGCAGTGTTAATAGCGGGACCTCCTACAATGAGCAGTTCTTC
TRBV6-5	-	-	TRBJ1-2	CASSYFQGNYGYTF	TGTGCCAGCAGTTACTTCCAGGGAAACTATGGCTACACCTTC
TRBV10-3	TRBD2	-	TRBJ2-7	CAISELLADSYEQYF	TGTGCCATCAGTGAATTACTAGCGGACTCCTACGAGCAGTACTTC
TRBV7-9	-	few	TRBJ1-6	CASSSKGKRPLHF	TGTGCCAGCAGCTCAAAGGGAAAACGCCCCCTCCACTTT
TRBV5-1	TRBD1	many	TRBJ2-2	CASSAGQGYTGELFF	TGCGCCAGCAGCGCAGGACAGGGATACACCGGGGAGCTGTTTTTT
TRBV7-2	TRBD1	many	TRBJ2-5	CASSPQGQGLETQYF	TGTGCCAGCAGCCCCCAGGGACAGGGGTTGGAGACCCAGTACTTC
TRBV10-2	TRBD2	few	TRBJ2-1	CASSEASGRSYNEQFF	TGCGCCAGCAGTGAGGCCAGCGGGAGGTCCTACAATGAGCAGTTCTTC
TRBV18	-	-	TRBJ2-7	CASSPKLTGHEQYF	TGTGCCAGCTCACCAAAGCTAACAGGGCACGAGCAGTACTTC